A single sample is the source of the 26 T cell receptor beta chains below, sequenced in a study of blood T cells in healthy people across ages. Together with a sample-barcoded 5' primer, a J-beta primer mix was included in a second PCR lasting about 6 to 11 cycles. MiXCR, applied by TCRdb to the 5' RACE reads, yields one record per CDR3 protein. The profile covers about 640,000 distinct CDR3 sequences, with roughly 31% appearing a single time and approximately 15% taken by the ten largest. Sequencing was carried out using blood. The receptors derive from a woman of 80 years or more in good health.

This clonotype appeared a few times. The J gene is TRBJ1-4, the V gene TRBV9; 7 positions agree with TRBD1. Per germline, CDR1 SGDLS and CDR2 YYNGEE. After removal of 0 bases from V and 8 bases from J, the junction contained 7 bases not matched to a gene. The CDR3 contains 15 residues. The CDR3 region is CASSVATGVGEKLFF. CDR3 coding DNA: TGTGCCAGCAGCGTAGCAACAGGGGTGGGCGAAAAACTGTTTTTT.

This clonotype was picked up many times. The chain has TRBV30 and TRBJ2-7; D is perhaps TRBD1 (6 bases). The CDR3 spans 14 residues. Germline V gene lookup returns CDR1 GTSNPN and CDR2 SVGIG (reference sequence). The V end lost 6 bases, the J end lost 3 bases, and 18 bases lay between the germline ends. Here the CDR3 DNA reads TGTGCCTGCCATCCTGGGGGCTGGAGCTACGAGCAGTACTTC. This codes for CACHPGGWSYEQYF.

This clonotype was counted many times. The chain joins TRBV5-1 to TRBJ2-7, with 9 positions matching TRBD1. CDR1 SGHRS and CDR2 YFSETQ come from the germline V gene. Trimming took 0 bases from V and 5 from J; bases not matched to a gene: 12. This CDR3 region has 17 residues. This CDR3 reads CASSLANPRDRVNEQYF. As DNA, the CDR3 is TGCGCCAGCAGCTTGGCAAACCCCCGGGACAGGGTCAACGAGCAGTACTTC.

This clonotype was picked up many times. This chain links TRBV5-5 with TRBJ1-2; 7 bases agree with TRBD1. V dropped 5 bases and J dropped 6; count of bases not matched to a gene: 7. This CDR3 is built from 13 residues. Germline CDR1 reads SGHKS; CDR2 reads YYEKEE (reference sequence). CDR3 sequence: CASSLRQGDGYTF. The CDR3 coding sequence is TGTGCCAGCAGTTTAAGGCAGGGGGATGGCTACACCTTC.

This chain links TRBV20-1 with TRBJ1-2; D may be TRBD1 (5 bases). Germline V gives CDR1 DFQATT, CDR2 SNEGSKA (reference sequence). The CDR3 length is 15 residues. Trimming pared 3 bases from V and 8 bases from J, leaving 22 bases between. The CDR3 region is CSARSSMGRGGGYTF. The CDR3 DNA sequence: TGCAGTGCTAGGTCCTCCATGGGACGTGGCGGGGGCTACACCTTC.

About this clonotype itself: A clone one base away is much larger, so this may be a read error. The genes are TRBV5-6 and TRBJ1-2; no clear D. This CDR3 comprises 19 residues. Germline CDR1 is SGHDT and CDR2 is YYEEEE. The CDR3 sequence is CAGSLLPIPLTIANYGYTF. The CDR3 DNA is TGTGCCGGCAGCTTACTACCTATTCCATTAACAATTGCTAACTATGGCTACACCTTC.

Notes on this clonotype: A much larger clone lies a single base off, so this may be a read error. This chain uses TRBV20-1 with TRBJ2-1, with D possibly matching TRBD1 (6 bases). Per the germline V gene, CDR1 is DFQATT and CDR2 is SNEGSKA (reference sequence). There are 12 residues in the CDR3. The CDR3 sequence: CRAMGHHNEQFF. The CDR3 DNA reads as TGCAGGGCCATGGGACACCACAATGAGCAGTTCTTC.

Here the CDR3 reads CASSHRTGTGNTEAFF. Here the CDR3 DNA reads TGTGCCAGCAGCCACCGAACTGGGACGGGGAACACTGAAGCTTTCTTT. This chain uses TRBV14 with TRBJ1-1, with a weak D call TRBD1 (5 bases). Germline CDR1 reads SGHDN; CDR2 reads FVKESK. Trimming shortened V by 3 bases and J by 1 base, and 15 bases separated the two germline ends. The length of the CDR3 is 16 residues.

This clonotype was recorded at least ten times. This chain links TRBV25-1 with TRBJ2-3; D gene ambiguous. Germline CDR1 MGHDK, CDR2 SYGVNS. The CDR3 consists of 16 residues. V was clipped by 1 base and J by 0 bases, with 11 bases between them. In DNA form, the CDR3 reads TGTGCCAGCAGTGAATCAGTGACATTTAGCACAGATACGCAGTATTTT. It specifies CASSESVTFSTDTQYF.

This clonotype was counted between two and nine times. The chain recombines TRBV2 with TRBJ1-4, with D unclear. Germline CDR1 and CDR2: SNHLY and FYNNEI. V was pared by 9 bases and J by 5 bases, with 16 bases between. The CDR3 spans 14 residues. CDR3 protein: CASNEGVQNEKLFF. CDR3 in DNA: TGTGCCAGTAATGAGGGCGTCCAGAATGAAAAACTGTTTTTT.

CDR3 nucleotides: TGTGCCAGCAGTGAAATTCCCCGGGGAGGCGAGCAGTACTTC. Its translation: CASSEIPRGGEQYF. J is TRBJ2-5 and V is TRBV7-9, with a tentative D call TRBD2 (6 bases). The closer fit of TRBJ2-7 to the DNA end suggests the J call may be wrong. The CDR3 has 14 residues. Germline loops: CDR1 SEHNR, CDR2 FQNEAQ (reference sequence).

This clonotype was recorded a few times. The V gene is TRBV6-1, the J gene TRBJ2-2; D remains unclear. Deletions cut 11 bases from V and 0 bases from J, with 19 bases between. CDR1 is MNHNS, CDR2 SASEGT, per germline. This CDR3 region has 16 residues. The CDR3 nucleotides are TGTGCCTCATCGCGTAGTAGGGTGACGAACACCGGGGAGCTGTTTTTT. Its translation is CASSRSRVTNTGELFF.

This clonotype was seen ten or more times. The genes are TRBV7-2 and TRBJ1-2; D remains ambiguous. Germline V CDR1 and CDR2: SGHTA, FQGNSA. The CDR3 has 16 amino acids. V was cut by 0 bases and J by 5 bases, with 16 bases left in between. CDR3 sequence (DNA): TGTGCCAGCAGCTTAGCGTGGGTAGGGCTGGAGTATGGCTACACCTTC. Translated, it gives CASSLAWVGLEYGYTF. The full variable domain, in which reference TRBV7-2 and TRBJ1-2 provide the parts outside the CDR3, is GAGVSQSPSNKVTEKGKDVELRCDPISGHTALYWYRQSLGQGLEFLIYFQGNSAPDKSGLPSDRFSAERTGGSVSTLTIQRTQQEDSAVYLCASSLAWVGLEYGYTFGSGTRLTVV.

This clonotype was seen only a few times. Being one base from a much bigger clone, this may be a read error. This chain connects TRBV4-2 to TRBJ2-5; 10 bases align to TRBD2. Germline values: CDR1 LGHNA, CDR2 YNFKEQ. The CDR3 extends over 16 amino acids. The ends lost 6 bases at V and 11 bases at J; junction bases unmatched: 18. The CDR3 loop is CASSQIAGGGGNEQYF. As DNA, the CDR3 is TGTGCCAGCAGTCAGATAGCGGGGGGCGGTGGAAATGAGCAGTACTTC.

Concerning this clonotype itself: A much larger clone differs by one base, so this may be a read error. The chain has TRBV9 and TRBJ2-1; possible D gene TRBD2, 7 bases. Trimming stripped 4 bases from V and 13 bases from J, with 24 bases between. CDR3 length: 15 residues. Germline CDR1 is SGDLS and CDR2 is YYNGEE. Written as DNA, the CDR3 is TGTGCCAGCAGCCCGGGGCGGGGGCCCGGGGAGACCCAGTTCTTC. Its protein is CASSPGRGPGETQFF.

Note on this clonotype: A much bigger clone sits one base away, suggesting this may be a read error. This chain connects TRBV30 to TRBJ1-2, with D perhaps matching TRBD1 (5 bases). Germline V gives CDR1 GTSNPN, CDR2 SVGIG (reference sequence). The CDR3 sequence is 12 residues long. For the CDR3, the DNA is TGTGCCTGGGGAGGGGATGACTATGACTACACCTTC. Translating it yields CAWGGDDYDYTF.

The J gene is TRBJ2-5, the V gene TRBV5-1, with 9 bases aligning to TRBD1. Trimming took 4 bases from V and 2 from J; bases not matched to a gene: 6. Germline values: CDR1 SGHRS, CDR2 YFSETQ. The CDR3 consists of 15 residues. Here the CDR3 DNA reads TGCGCCAGCAGCCTACAGGGGGCAGGGCAAGAGACCCAGTACTTC. Residues: CASSLQGAGQETQYF.

The sample holds a few counts of this clonotype. V and J are TRBV4-1 and TRBJ2-1; TRBD2 agrees at 9 bases. In germline, CDR1 is MGHRA, CDR2 YSYEKL. The CDR3 length is 16 residues. The V and J ends lost 4 bases and 6 bases, in that order; junction bases with no gene match: 10. CDR3 protein: CASSLVFGGGGNEQFF. DNA for the CDR3: TGCGCCAGCAGCCTCGTATTCGGCGGGGGGGGCAATGAGCAGTTCTTC.

This clonotype showed up just a few times. Since a much larger clone is just one base distant, this may be a read error. The CDR3 nucleotides are TGTGCCATCACCACAGCGGGGGACACAGATGCGCAGTATTTT. This gives the protein CAITTAGDTDAQYF. The chain is built from TRBV10-3 and TRBJ2-3, with TRBD2 matching 8 bases. Germline V gene data show CDR1 as ENHRY and CDR2 as SYGVKD. The CDR3 spans 14 residues.

This clonotype was counted only a few times. This may arise from a read error, as a much more abundant clone is one base away. CDR3 coding DNA: TGTGCCAGCAGGGACGTATGGGGGGCTCGAGAGCAGTTCTTC. Encoded protein: CASRDVWGAREQFF. This sequence joins TRBV6-4 and TRBJ2-1; perhaps D is TRBD1 or TRBD2 (6 bases each). Germline V lookup: CDR1 MRHNA, CDR2 SNTAGT. The CDR3 loop spans 14 amino acids. The V gene lost 6 bases and the J gene lost 10 bases, with 19 bases spanning the gap.

This clonotype was found many times. The rearrangement uses TRBV27 and TRBJ2-3; 7 bases fit TRBD1. The CDR3 contains 13 residues. Germline CDR1 reads MNHEY; CDR2 reads SMNVEV (reference sequence). Unmatched junction bases numbered 6, after V lost 10 bases and J lost 2 bases. The CDR3 DNA follows: TGTGCCACCTCGGGACAGCACACAGATACGCAGTATTTT. This encodes CATSGQHTDTQYF.

This clonotype was counted ten times or more. V usage is TRBV20-1 and J usage is TRBJ1-2; 7 bases agree with TRBD1. The CDR3 spans 12 residues. The V gene end was trimmed by 5 bases and the J gene end by 8 bases; junction bases not matched to a gene: 8. The germline CDR1 and CDR2 sequences are DFQATT and SNEGSKA (reference sequence). DNA of the CDR3: TGCAGTGCTCGGGAGGGGGCTATGGGCTACACCTTC. It yields the protein CSAREGAMGYTF.

The V call is TRBV28, the J call TRBJ1-1, with unresolved D. The V and J ends lost 3 bases and 1 base respectively, with 6 bases between them. Per germline, CDR1 MDHEN and CDR2 SYDVKM. The CDR3 sequence is 13 residues long. CDR3 nucleotides: TGTGCCAGCAGTTTGGTTTGGAACACTGAAGCTTTCTTT. As protein: CASSLVWNTEAFF.

There are a few counts of this clonotype. The rearrangement joins TRBV6-5 to TRBJ1-1; 8 nucleotides match TRBD1. V gave up 0 bases and J gave up 3 bases; unmatched junction bases: 15. CDR3 length: 19 amino acids. Per the germline V gene, CDR1 is MNHEY and CDR2 is SVGAGI. CDR3 protein: CASSYSGGTGALIYTEAFF. In DNA, the CDR3 is TGTGCCAGCAGTTACTCAGGGGGGACAGGTGCATTGATATACACTGAAGCTTTCTTT.

This clonotype was observed at least ten times. The chain couples TRBV27 to TRBJ2-1, with TRBD1 matching 7 bases. In germline, CDR1 is MNHEY, CDR2 SMNVEV (reference sequence). With 6 bases clipped from V and 7 bases from J, the junction kept 12 bases outside the gene matches. This CDR3 is built from 15 residues. CDR3 bases: TGTGCCAGCAGATGGGCGTACAGGGGAACTAATGAGCAGTTCTTC. This translates into CASRWAYRGTNEQFF.

This clonotype was observed many times. This chain connects TRBV12-3 or TRBV12-4 to TRBJ1-6, with D possibly being TRBD1 (6 bases). The V and J ends lost 3 bases and 6 bases respectively, with 9 bases between them. This CDR3 has 14 residues. CDR3: CASSLGHSNSPLHF. In nucleotides, the CDR3 is TGTGCCAGCAGTTTGGGACACTCTAATTCACCCCTCCACTTT.